Listed below are T cell receptor beta chains from one sample, sequenced in a study of CD8+CD57+ T cells in acquired aplastic anemia. MiXCR, applied by TCRdb to the reads, yields one record per CDR3 protein. The sample consists of about 200,000 distinct CDR3 sequences, 60% to 80% of them appearing once. Material for sequencing was sorted CD4+, CD8+, or CD8+CD57+ T cells (not recorded which) from PBMCs. These receptors came from a human donor with aplastic anemia. Each CDR3 is given without its conserved first and last residue. A row's size may be missing; if present it is once, few, many or a size class.

cdr3_aa,clone_size,v_call
SARSGTGKGGQY,NA,TRBV20-1
SASNEYEQY,NA,TRBV20-1
ASSLEGLGTGELF,NA,TRBV5-1
ASSPTSGNNEQF,NA,TRBV5-1
ASRYSGGVADTQY,NA,TRBV7-9
ASSLEWTDTQY,NA,TRBV7-9
ASSPKGRSKLF,NA,TRBV19
ASSPRREYNEQF,NA,TRBV7-9
ASGAQDTSYEQY,NA,TRBV2
ASSLARGSGETQY,NA,TRBV7-9
ASSLMVINEQS,NA,TRBV7-3
ASSLAPNTGELF,NA,TRBV7-7
SARVGQGNSPLH,few,TRBV20-1
ASSASAGDSPLH,NA,TRBV2
ASSPGSSGANVLT,NA,TRBV4-2
ASSEWTVKRSGANVLT,NA,TRBV25-1
ASSDSSSTAAGANVLT,few,TRBV6-4
AISEWAQNYEQY,NA,TRBV10-3
SARPLAEVQETQY,few,TRBV20-1
ASSSDGNYGYT,NA,TRBV5-1
ASSIEGLRNTEAF,NA,TRBV19
ASSFGPGSYGYT,many,TRBV7-8
SALLAGDNVLT,NA,TRBV20-1
ASSVGDFNEQF,NA,TRBV9